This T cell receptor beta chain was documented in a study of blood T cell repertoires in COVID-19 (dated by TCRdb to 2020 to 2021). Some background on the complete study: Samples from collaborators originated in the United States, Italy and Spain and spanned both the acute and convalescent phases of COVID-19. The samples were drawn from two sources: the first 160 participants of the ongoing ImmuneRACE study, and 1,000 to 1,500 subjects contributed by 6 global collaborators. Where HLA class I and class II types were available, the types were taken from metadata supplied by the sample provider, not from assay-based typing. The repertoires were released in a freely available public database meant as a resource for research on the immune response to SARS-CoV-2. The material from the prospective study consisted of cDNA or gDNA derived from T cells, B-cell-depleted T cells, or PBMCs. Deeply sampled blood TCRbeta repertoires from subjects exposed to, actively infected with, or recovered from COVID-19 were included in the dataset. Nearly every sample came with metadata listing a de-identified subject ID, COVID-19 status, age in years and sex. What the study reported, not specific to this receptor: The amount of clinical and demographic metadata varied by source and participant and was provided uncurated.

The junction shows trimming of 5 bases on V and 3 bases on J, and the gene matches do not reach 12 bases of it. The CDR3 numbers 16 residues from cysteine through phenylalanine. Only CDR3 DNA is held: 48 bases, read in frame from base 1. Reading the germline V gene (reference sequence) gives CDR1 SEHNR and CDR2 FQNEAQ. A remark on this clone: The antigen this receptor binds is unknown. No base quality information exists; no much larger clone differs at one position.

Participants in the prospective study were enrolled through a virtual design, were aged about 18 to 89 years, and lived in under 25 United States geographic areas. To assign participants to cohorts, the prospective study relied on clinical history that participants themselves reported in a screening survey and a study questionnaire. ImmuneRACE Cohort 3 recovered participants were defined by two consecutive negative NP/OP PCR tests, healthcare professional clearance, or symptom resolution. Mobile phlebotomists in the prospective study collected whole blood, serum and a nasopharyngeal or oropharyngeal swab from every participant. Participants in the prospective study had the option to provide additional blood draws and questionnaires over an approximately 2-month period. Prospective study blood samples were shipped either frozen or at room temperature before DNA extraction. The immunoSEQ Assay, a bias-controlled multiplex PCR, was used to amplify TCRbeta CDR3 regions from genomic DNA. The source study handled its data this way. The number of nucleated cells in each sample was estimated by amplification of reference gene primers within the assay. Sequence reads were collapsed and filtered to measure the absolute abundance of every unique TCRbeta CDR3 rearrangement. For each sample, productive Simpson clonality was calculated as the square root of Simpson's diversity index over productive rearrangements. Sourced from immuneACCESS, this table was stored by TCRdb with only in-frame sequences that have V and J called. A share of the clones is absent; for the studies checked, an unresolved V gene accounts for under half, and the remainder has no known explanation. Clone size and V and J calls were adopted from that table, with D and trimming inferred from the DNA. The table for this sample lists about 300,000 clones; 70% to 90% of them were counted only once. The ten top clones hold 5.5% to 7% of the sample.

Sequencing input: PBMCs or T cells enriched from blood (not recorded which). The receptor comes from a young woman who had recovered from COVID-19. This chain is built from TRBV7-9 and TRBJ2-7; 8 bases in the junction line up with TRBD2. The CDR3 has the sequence CASSIGRGGLDYEQYF. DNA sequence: TGTGCCAGCAGCATTGGGAGGGGGGGACTAGACTACGAGCAGTACTTC.